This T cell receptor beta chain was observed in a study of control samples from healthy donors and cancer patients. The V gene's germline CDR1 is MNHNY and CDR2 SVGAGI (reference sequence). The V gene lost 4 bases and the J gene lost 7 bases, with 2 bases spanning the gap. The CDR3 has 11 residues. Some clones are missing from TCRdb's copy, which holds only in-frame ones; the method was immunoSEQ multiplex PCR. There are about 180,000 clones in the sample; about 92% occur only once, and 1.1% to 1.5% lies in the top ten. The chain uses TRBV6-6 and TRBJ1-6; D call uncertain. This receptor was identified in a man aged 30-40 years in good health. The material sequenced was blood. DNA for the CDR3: TGTGCCAGCAGTTCGAATTCACCCCTCCACTTT. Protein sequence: CASSSNSPLHF.